This is a list of T cell receptor beta chains from one sample in a study of CD8 T cells in ankylosing spondylitis. TCRdb called the 5' RACE reads again in MiXCR, with one record for every CDR3 protein. The table lists more than 650,000 distinct CDR3 sequences, over 9.5% of them singletons. The specimen sequenced was blood, either unsorted or a sorted T cell fraction (not recorded which). The origin of the receptors is a male donor with ankylosing spondylitis. Each CDR3 is given with its conserved first and last residue.

TRBV12-3/TRBV12-4	TRBJ1-2	CASRGRQGYNYGYTF
TRBV5-1	TRBJ2-2	CASSLSGTPNTGELFF
TRBV27	TRBJ2-7	CASSLSDFGYEQYF
TRBV6-1	TRBJ2-3	CASKGLGPDTQYF
TRBV27	TRBJ1-2	CASSIKEGYGYTF
TRBV28	TRBJ1-2	CASGAVLYGYTF
TRBV15	TRBJ1-1	CATSVTVNTEAFF
TRBV7-9	TRBJ2-1	CASNARLGSNEQFF
TRBV5-1	TRBJ2-5	CASSLVSSGIETQYF
TRBV6-1	TRBJ1-5	CASSVDSRGPQHF
TRBV4-3	TRBJ1-2	CASSLSQGLRNYGYTF
TRBV29-1	TRBJ2-7	CSVLGIMTYEQYF